This T cell receptor (beta chain) derives from a study of cytomegalovirus exposure and HLA in healthy donors. Study-wide points: Owing to their indistinguishability, certain V segments, notably TRBV6-2 and TRBV6-3, were excluded.

Germline V gives CDR1 MGHRA, CDR2 YSYEKL. The CDR3 runs 14 residues. Trimming left V 0 bases short and J 6 bases short, with 9 bases between. In the PCR, 60 Vbeta and 13 Jbeta primers were used. Sequencing used immunoSEQ multiplex PCR; TCRdb keeps in-frame clones, though not all of them. Of 130,000 or so clones listed, roughly 82% are singletons. Though probably carrying unrecorded immune exposures, donors were nominally healthy at sampling. As regards this clone: As yet, its antigen is unknown.

This TCR was recovered from a young man in good health and CMV-seropositive. This rearrangement joins TRBV4-1 to TRBJ1-5, with D possibly being TRBD1 (5 bases). The source material was PBMCs. CDR3 sequence: CASSQESQGQPQHF. DNA of the CDR3: TGCGCCAGCAGCCAAGAATCCCAGGGTCAGCCCCAGCATTTT.